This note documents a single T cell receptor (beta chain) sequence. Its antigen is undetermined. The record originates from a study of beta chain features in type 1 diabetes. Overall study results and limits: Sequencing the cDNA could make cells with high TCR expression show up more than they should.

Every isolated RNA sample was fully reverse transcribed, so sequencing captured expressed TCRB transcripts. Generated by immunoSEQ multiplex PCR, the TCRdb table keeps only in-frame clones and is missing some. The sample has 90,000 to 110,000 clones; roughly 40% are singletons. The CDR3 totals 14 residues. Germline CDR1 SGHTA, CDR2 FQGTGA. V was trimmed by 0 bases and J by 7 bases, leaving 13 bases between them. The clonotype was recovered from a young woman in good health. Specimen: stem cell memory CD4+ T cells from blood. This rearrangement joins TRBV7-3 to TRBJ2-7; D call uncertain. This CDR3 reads CASSLTAPWREQYF. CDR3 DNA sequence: TGTGCCAGCAGCTTAACGGCCCCATGGCGGGAGCAGTACTTC. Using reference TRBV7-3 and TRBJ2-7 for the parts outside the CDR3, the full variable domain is GAGVSQTPSNKVTEKGKYVELRCDPISGHTALYWYRQSLGQGPEFLIYFQGTGAADDSGLPNDRFFAVRPEGSVSTLKIQRTERGDSAVYLCASSLTAPWREQYFGPGTRLTVT.